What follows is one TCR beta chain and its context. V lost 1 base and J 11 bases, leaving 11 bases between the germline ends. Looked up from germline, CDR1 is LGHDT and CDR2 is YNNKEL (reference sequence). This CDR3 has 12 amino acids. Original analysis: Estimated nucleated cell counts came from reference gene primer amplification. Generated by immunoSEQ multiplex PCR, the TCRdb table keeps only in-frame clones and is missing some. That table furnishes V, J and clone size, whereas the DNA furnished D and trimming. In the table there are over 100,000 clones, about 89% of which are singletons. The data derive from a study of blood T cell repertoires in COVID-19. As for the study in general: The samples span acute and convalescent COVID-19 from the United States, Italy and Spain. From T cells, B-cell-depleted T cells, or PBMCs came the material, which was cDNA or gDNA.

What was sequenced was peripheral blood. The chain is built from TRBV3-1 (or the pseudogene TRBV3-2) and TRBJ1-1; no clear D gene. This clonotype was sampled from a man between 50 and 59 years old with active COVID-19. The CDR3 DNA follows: TGTGCCAGCAGCCAAGGGAGAGCCGGGGCTTTCTTT. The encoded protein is CASSQGRAGAFF.